The 11 T cell receptor beta chains given below trace back to one sample, sequenced in a study of OX40 agonist ivuxolimab in advanced cancers. TCRdb's table, derived via immunoSEQ multiplex PCR, lists solely in-frame clones and lacks some. Here the sample spans about 69,000 clones, 80% to 90% being singletons. Sequences were derived from CD4+ or CD8+ T cells sorted from blood, sampled in a trial of the OX40 agonist ivuxolimab. These TCRs come from an adult with an advanced solid tumor such as melanoma, head and neck, liver or kidney cancer.

The chain has TRBV15 and TRBJ1-1; TRBD1 matches at 7 bases. Trimming removed 5 bases from V and 0 bases from J; junction bases left unmatched: 3. This CDR3 is 14 amino acids long. Germline V gene sequence: CDR1 LNHNV, CDR2 YYDKDF (reference sequence). CDR3 coding DNA: TGTGCCACCAGCCGCGGGACAGTGAACACTGAAGCTTTCTTT. Amino acids: CATSRGTVNTEAFF.

The chain joins TRBV7-3 to TRBJ2-7; unclear D gene. CDR3 length: 13 amino acids. V lost 2 bases and J lost 3, with 8 bases in between. From germline, CDR1 is SGHTA and CDR2 FQGTGA. The CDR3, as DNA: TGTGCCAGCAGCTTACCCCTCTACTACGAGCAGTACTTC. Translated: CASSLPLYYEQYF.

This chain uses TRBV30 with TRBJ2-7; unclear D gene. Germline V lookup: CDR1 GTSNPN, CDR2 SVGIG (reference sequence). The V end was cut by 3 bases, the J end by 2 bases, with 14 bases between. The CDR3 has 14 residues. The CDR3 reads CAWSFAGRAYEQYF. CDR3 bases: TGTGCCTGGAGCTTCGCAGGAAGGGCCTACGAGCAGTACTTC. Based on the CDR3 plus reference TRBV30 and TRBJ2-7, the full variable domain is SQTIHQWPATLVQPVGSPLSLECTVEGTSNPNLYWYRQAAGRGLQLLFYSVGIGQISSEVPQNLSASRPQDRQFILSSKKLLLSDSGFYLCAWSFAGRAYEQYFGPGTRLTVT.

This chain joins TRBV30 and TRBJ2-1; TRBD2 aligns across 10 bases. From germline, CDR1 is GTSNPN and CDR2 SVGIG (reference sequence). Germline trimming cut 4 bases from V and 4 bases from J; bases unmatched to any gene: 7. The CDR3 is made up of 15 amino acids. The CDR3 DNA is TGTGCCTGGACGGAACTAGCGGGGCGGTACAATGAGCAGTTCTTC. Translated: CAWTELAGRYNEQFF. Together with reference TRBV30 and TRBJ2-1, the CDR3 gives the full variable domain: SQTIHQWPATLVQPVGSPLSLECTVEGTSNPNLYWYRQAAGRGLQLLFYSVGIGQISSEVPQNLSASRPQDRQFILSSKKLLLSDSGFYLCAWTELAGRYNEQFFGPGTRLTVL.

This clone was picked up one time. The same CDR3 can be traced to other DNA sequences in this sample. V usage is TRBV27 and J usage is TRBJ1-5; D not resolved. The germline V and J ends were trimmed by 2 bases and 4 bases, with 6 bases remaining between them. CDR1 is MNHEY, CDR2 SMNVEV, per germline (reference sequence). The CDR3 is made up of 13 amino acids. This CDR3 reads CASSLGVNQPQHF. The CDR3 DNA follows: TGTGCCAGCAGTTTAGGGGTGAATCAGCCCCAGCATTTT.

This clone appeared a single time. V and J are TRBV7-2 and TRBJ2-2; D call uncertain. Germline V gene data show CDR1 as SGHTA and CDR2 as FQGNSA. V was trimmed by 4 bases and J by 7 bases, leaving 13 bases between them. This CDR3 comprises 14 residues. The CDR3 reads CASSSILVSGELFF. The CDR3, as DNA: TGTGCCAGCAGCTCAATTCTAGTGAGCGGGGAGCTGTTTTTT.

The V call is TRBV28, the J call TRBJ2-6; D is unclear. V was cut by 5 bases and J by 4 bases, with 9 bases left in between. CDR3 size: 14 residues. Per the germline V gene, CDR1 is MDHEN and CDR2 is SYDVKM. CDR3 DNA sequence: TGTGCCAGCAGTCTCCCTGAGGGGGCCAACGTCCTGACTTTC. Translated: CASSLPEGANVLTF.

The V call is TRBV19, the J call TRBJ1-1, with TRBD1 matching 7 bases. The germline CDR1 and CDR2 sequences are LNHDA and SQIVND (reference sequence). The V and J ends lost 1 base and 8 bases, in that order; junction bases with no gene match: 4. This CDR3 has 13 amino acids. CDR3 loop: CASSIGQGQEAFF. The DNA of the CDR3 is TGTGCCAGTAGTATAGGACAGGGTCAAGAAGCTTTCTTT.

The chain carries TRBV11-2 and TRBJ1-2, with no clear D. The CDR3 runs 13 residues. Per germline, CDR1 SGHAT and CDR2 FQNNGV. The V end lost 6 bases, the J end lost 5 bases, and 13 bases lay between the germline ends. CDR3 DNA: TGTGCCAGCAGAGCTACTGAGCAGTATGGCTACACCTTC. As protein: CASRATEQYGYTF.

The chain uses TRBV7-2 and TRBJ2-3; tentative D call: TRBD2 (5 bases). This CDR3 is built from 14 residues. Trimming pared 2 bases from V and 1 base from J, leaving 7 bases between. Germline CDR1 reads SGHTA; CDR2 reads FQGNSA. The CDR3 nucleotides are TGTGCCAGCAGCTTATACGGGGGCACAGATACGCAGTATTTT. Encoded protein: CASSLYGGTDTQYF.

The chain employs TRBV7-9 and TRBJ2-2, with D tentatively TRBD1 (6 bases). Trimming pared 10 bases from V and 5 bases from J, leaving 14 bases between. CDR1 SEHNR and CDR2 FQNEAQ come from the germline V gene (reference sequence). The CDR3 has 13 residues. CDR3 protein: CANRQALTGELFF. The CDR3 region has the DNA TGTGCCAACCGACAGGCTTTGACCGGGGAGCTGTTTTTT.